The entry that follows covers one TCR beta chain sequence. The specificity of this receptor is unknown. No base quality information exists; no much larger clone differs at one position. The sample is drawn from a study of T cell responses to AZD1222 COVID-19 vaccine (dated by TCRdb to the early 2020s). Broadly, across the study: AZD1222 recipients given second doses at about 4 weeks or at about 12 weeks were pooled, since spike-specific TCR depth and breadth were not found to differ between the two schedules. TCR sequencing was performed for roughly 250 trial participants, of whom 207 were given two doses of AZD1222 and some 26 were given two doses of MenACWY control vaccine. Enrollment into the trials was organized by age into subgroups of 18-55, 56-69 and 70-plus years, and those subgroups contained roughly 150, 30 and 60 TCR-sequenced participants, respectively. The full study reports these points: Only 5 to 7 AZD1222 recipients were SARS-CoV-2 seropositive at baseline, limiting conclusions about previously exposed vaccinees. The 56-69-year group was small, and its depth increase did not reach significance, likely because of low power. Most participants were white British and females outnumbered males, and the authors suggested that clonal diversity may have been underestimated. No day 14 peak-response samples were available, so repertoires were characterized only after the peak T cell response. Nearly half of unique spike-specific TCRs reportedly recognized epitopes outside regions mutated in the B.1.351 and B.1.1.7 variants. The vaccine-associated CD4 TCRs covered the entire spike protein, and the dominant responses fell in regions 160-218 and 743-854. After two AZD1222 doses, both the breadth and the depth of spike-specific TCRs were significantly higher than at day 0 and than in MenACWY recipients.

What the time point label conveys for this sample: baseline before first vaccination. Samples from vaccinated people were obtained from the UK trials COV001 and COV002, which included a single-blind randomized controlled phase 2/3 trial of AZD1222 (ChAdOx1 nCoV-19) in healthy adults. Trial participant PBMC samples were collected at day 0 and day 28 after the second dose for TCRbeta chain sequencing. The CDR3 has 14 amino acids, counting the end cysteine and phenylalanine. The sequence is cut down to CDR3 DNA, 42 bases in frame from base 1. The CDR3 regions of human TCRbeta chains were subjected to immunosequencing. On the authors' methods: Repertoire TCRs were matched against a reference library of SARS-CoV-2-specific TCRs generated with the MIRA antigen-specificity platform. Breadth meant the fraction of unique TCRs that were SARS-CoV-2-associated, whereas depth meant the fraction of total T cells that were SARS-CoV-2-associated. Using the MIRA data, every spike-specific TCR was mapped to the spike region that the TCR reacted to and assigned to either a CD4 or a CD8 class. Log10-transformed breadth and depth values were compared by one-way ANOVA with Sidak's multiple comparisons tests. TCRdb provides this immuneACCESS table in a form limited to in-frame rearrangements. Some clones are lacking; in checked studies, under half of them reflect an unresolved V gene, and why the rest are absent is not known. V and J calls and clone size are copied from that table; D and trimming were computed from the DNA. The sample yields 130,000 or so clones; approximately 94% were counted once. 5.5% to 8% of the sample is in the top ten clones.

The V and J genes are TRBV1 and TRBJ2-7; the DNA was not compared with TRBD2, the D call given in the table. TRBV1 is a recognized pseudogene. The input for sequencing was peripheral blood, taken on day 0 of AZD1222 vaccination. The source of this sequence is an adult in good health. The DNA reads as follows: TGCACCAGCAGAAAGCGGGAGGGTCTTTACGAGCAGTACTTC. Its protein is CTSRKREGLYEQYF.